This T cell receptor (beta chain) comes out of a study of cytomegalovirus exposure and HLA in healthy donors. Findings and caveats of the study: The study labeled more than 150 TCR beta chains cytomegalovirus-associated. Subsequent analysis showed first-cohort TCR clusters tending to co-occur in more than 95 validation repertoires.

Of note for this clone: The antigen is not known.

Trimming left V 1 base short and J 0 bases short, with 10 bases between. Germline V gives CDR1 LGHNA, CDR2 YSLEER. The CDR3 consists of 15 residues. Profiling relied on immunoSEQ multiplex PCR, and the TCRdb table lists in-frame clones only, not all of them. The sample holds approximately 130,000 clones, 70% to 90% seen once. The gene calls are TRBV4-3 and TRBJ2-7; D is unclear. The sequenced sample consisted of PBMCs. This clonotype was sampled from a woman in her 30s in good health and CMV-seronegative. The CDR3 bases are TGCGCCAGCAGCCAAGGGATAGCAAGCTCCTACGAGCAGTACTTC. Residues: CASSQGIASSYEQYF.